This T cell receptor beta chain is drawn from a study of blood T cell repertoires in COVID-19. Across the whole study: The United States, Italy and Spain supplied acute and convalescent COVID-19 samples. The cDNA or gDNA used as material had been derived from T cells, B-cell-depleted T cells, or PBMCs.

CDR1 and CDR2 from the germline V gene are SGHAT and FQDESV (reference sequence). V was pared by 4 bases and J by 2 bases, with 9 bases of the junction left unmatched. The CDR3 runs to 16 residues. Original methodology: Researchers report that nucleated cell counts were estimated from reference gene primer amplification. Clones were read by immunoSEQ multiplex PCR, and TCRdb kept only the in-frame ones, dropping some. V and J calls and clone size are given by that table; D and trimming were obtained from the DNA. The sample consists of a few hundred thousand clones, roughly 90% of them appearing once. This clone has just a few counts. Those enrolled in Seattle joined during active infection and were followed longitudinally afterward.

The sample consisted of peripheral blood. This sequence was found in a woman between 55 and 75 years old with COVID-19, enrolled during active disease. The genes are TRBV11-1 and TRBJ2-7, with 9 bases matching TRBD1. CDR3 residues: CASSSGRGTGPYEQYF. DNA of the CDR3: TGTGCCAGCAGCTCGGGACGGGGGACAGGGCCCTACGAGCAGTACTTC.